This T cell receptor beta chain was retrieved from a study of T cell responses to AZD1222 COVID-19 vaccine. General observations from the study: At baseline, just a handful of AZD1222 recipients tested seropositive. Nearly half of the spike-specific TCRs reportedly recognize variant regions that carry no mutations. Dominant at 160-218 and 743-854, vaccine-associated CD4 TCRs also spanned spike.

Comment on this clone: What it binds is not known. Other DNA sequences of this sample code for an identical CDR3.

Trimming took 0 bases from V and 2 from J; bases not matched to a gene: 2. Germline V CDR1 and CDR2: SGHNT, YYREEE (reference sequence). The CDR3 is 15 residues long. Produced via immunoSEQ multiplex PCR; TCRdb's table is partial and in-frame only. The sample carries some 180,000 clones, about 93% recorded once. The chain has TRBV5-4 and TRBJ2-7; 10 bases match TRBD2. Sequenced here: peripheral blood, sampled 28 days after the second dose of the MenACWY control vaccine. The TCR comes from an adult who received the MenACWY meningococcal vaccine as a control. CDR3 region: CASSLGTSGTYEQYF. CDR3 DNA: TGTGCCAGCAGCTTGGGGACTAGCGGTACCTACGAGCAGTACTTC.